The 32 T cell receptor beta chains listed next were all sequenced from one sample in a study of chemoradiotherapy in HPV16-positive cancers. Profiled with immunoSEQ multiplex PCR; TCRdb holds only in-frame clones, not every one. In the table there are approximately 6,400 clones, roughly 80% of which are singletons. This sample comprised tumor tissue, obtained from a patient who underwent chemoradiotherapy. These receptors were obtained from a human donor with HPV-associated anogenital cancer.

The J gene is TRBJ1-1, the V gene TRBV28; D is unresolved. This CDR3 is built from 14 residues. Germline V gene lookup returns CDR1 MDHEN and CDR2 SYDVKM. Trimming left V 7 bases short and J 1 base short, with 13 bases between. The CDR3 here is CASTDFQQNTEAFF. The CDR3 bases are TGTGCCAGCACGGATTTCCAGCAGAACACTGAAGCTTTCTTT. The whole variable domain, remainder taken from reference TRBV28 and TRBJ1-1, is DVKVTQSSRYLVKRTGEKVFLECVQDMDHENMFWYRQDPGLGLRLIYFSYDVKMKEKGDIPEGYSVSREKKERFSLILESASTNQTSMYLCASTDFQQNTEAFFGQGTRLTVV.

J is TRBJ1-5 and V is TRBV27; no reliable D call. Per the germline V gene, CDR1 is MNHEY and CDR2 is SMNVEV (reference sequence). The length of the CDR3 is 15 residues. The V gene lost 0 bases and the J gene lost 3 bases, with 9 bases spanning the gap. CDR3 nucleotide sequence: TGTGCCAGCAGTTTATCATCGAGGTCCAATCAGCCCCAGCATTTT. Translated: CASSLSSRSNQPQHF.

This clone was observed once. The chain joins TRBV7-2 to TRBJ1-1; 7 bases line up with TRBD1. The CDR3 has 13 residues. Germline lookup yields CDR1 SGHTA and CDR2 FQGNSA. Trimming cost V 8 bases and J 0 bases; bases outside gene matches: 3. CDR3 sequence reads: CASAQGMNTEAFF. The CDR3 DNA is TGTGCCAGCGCACAGGGGATGAACACTGAAGCTTTCTTT.

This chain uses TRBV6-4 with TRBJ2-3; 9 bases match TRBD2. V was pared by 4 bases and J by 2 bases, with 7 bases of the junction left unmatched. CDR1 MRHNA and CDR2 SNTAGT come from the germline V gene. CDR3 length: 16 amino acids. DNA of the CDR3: TGTGCCAGCAGTGCCAATAGCGGGGGAGACACAGATACGCAGTATTTT. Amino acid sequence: CASSANSGGDTDTQYF.

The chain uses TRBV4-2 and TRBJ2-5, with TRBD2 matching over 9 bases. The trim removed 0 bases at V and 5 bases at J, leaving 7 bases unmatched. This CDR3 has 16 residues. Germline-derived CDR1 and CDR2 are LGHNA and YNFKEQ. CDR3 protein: CASSQDYGLAWETQYF. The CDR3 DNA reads TGTGCCAGCAGCCAAGATTACGGACTAGCGTGGGAGACCCAGTACTTC.

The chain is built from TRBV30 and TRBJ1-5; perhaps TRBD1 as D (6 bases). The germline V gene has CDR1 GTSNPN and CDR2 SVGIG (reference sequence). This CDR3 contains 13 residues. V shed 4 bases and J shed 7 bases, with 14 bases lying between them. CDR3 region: CAWNEQGGQPQHF. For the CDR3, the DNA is TGTGCCTGGAATGAACAGGGTGGGCAGCCCCAGCATTTT.

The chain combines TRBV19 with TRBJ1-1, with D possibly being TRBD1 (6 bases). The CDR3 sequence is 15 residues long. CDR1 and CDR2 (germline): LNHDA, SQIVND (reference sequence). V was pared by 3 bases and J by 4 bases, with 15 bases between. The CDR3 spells CASSMGRGGSTEAFF. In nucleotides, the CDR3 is TGTGCCAGTAGTATGGGAAGAGGGGGTAGCACTGAAGCTTTCTTT.

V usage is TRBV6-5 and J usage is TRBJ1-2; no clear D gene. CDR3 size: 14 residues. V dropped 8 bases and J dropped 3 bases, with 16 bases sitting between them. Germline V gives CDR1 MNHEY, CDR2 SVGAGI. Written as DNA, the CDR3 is TGTGCCAGCGCAATGGTCATTAGTGACTATGGCTACACCTTC. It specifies CASAMVISDYGYTF.

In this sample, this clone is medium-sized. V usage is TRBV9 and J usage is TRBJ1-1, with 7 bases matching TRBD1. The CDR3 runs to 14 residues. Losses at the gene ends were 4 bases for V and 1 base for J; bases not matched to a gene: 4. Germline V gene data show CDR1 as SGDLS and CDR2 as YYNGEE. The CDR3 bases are TGTGCCAGCAGCACCAGGGGGGGGAACACTGAAGCTTTCTTT. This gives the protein CASSTRGGNTEAFF.

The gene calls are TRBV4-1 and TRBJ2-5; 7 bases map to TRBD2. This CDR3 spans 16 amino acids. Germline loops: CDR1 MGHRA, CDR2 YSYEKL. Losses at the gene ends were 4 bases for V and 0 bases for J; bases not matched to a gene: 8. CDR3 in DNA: TGCGCCAGCAGCCTCAGGGACTATTTGTACCAAGAGACCCAGTACTTC. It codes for CASSLRDYLYQETQYF.

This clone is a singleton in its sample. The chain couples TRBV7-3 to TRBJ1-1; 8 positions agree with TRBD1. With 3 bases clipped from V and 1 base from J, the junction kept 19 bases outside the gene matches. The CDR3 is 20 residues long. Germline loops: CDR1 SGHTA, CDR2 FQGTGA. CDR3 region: CASSFSFHPRTGRGNTEAFF. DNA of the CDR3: TGTGCCAGCAGCTTTTCGTTCCATCCCCGGACAGGGCGGGGGAACACTGAAGCTTTCTTT.

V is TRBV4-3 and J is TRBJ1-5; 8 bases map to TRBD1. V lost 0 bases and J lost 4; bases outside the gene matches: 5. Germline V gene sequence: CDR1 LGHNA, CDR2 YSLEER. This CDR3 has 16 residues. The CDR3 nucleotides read TGCGCCAGCAGCCAAGAGACAGGGGCAGTGAATCAGCCCCAGCATTTT. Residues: CASSQETGAVNQPQHF.

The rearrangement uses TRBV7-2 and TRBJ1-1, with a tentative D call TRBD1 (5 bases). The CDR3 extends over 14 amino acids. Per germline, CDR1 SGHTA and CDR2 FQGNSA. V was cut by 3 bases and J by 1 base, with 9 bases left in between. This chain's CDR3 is CASSFFQGNTEAFF. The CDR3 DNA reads TGTGCCAGCAGCTTCTTCCAGGGGAACACTGAAGCTTTCTTT.

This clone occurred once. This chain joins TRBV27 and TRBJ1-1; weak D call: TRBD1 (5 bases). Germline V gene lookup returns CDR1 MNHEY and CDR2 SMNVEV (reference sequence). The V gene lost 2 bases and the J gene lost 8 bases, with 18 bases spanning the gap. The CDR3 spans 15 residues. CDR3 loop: CASSLRGDLHGEAFF. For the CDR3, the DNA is TGTGCCAGCAGTTTACGGGGCGACTTGCACGGGGAAGCTTTCTTT.

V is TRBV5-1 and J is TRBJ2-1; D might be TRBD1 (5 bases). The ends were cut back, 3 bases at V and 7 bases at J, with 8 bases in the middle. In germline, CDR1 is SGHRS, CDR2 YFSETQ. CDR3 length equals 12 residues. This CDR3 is CASSSQGNEQFF. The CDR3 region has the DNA TGCGCCAGCAGCTCTCAGGGAAATGAGCAGTTCTTC.

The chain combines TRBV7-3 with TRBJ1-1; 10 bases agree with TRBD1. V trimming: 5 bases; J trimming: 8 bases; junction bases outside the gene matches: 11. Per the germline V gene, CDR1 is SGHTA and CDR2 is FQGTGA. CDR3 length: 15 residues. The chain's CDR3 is CASSPYPGQGVEAFF. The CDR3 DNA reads TGTGCCAGCAGCCCTTACCCCGGACAGGGGGTGGAAGCTTTCTTT.

The CDR3 is CSVGVAGGTDTQYF. CDR3 sequence (DNA): TGCAGCGTTGGGGTAGCGGGGGGGACAGATACGCAGTATTTT. The rearrangement uses TRBV29-1 and TRBJ2-3; 11 bases fit TRBD2. The junction had 3 bases not matched to a gene; V was cut back by 4 bases and J by 3 bases. The CDR3 is made up of 14 amino acids. Germline CDR1 and CDR2: SQVTM and ANQGSEA.

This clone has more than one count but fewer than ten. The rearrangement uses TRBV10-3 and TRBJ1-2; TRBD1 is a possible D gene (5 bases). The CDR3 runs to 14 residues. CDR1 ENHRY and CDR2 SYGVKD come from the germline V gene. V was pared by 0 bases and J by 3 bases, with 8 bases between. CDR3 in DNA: TGTGCCATCAGTGAGTCGACAGTATACTATGGCTACACCTTC. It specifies CAISESTVYYGYTF.

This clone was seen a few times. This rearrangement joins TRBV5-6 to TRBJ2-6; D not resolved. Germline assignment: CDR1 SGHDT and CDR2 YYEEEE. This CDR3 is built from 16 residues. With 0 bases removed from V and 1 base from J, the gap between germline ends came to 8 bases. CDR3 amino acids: CASSLAGSSGANVLTF. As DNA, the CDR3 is TGTGCCAGCAGCTTGGCCGGGTCATCTGGGGCCAACGTCCTGACTTTC. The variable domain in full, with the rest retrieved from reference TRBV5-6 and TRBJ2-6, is DAGVTQSPTHLIKTRGQQVTLRCSPKSGHDTVSWYQQALGQGPQFIFQYYEEEERQRGNFPDRFSGHQFPNYSSELNVNALLLGDSALYLCASSLAGSSGANVLTFGAGSRLTVL.

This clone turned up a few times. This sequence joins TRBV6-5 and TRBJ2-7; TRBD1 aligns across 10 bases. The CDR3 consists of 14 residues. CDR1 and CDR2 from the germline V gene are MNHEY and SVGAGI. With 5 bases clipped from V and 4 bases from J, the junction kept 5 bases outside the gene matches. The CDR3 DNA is TGTGCCAGCAGTAACCCGGGACAGGGGTACGAGCAGTACTTC. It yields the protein CASSNPGQGYEQYF.

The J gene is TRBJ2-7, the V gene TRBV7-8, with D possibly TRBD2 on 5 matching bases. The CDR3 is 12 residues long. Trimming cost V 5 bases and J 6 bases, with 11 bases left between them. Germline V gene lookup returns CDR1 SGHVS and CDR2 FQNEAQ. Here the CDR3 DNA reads TGTGCCAGCAGCCCCGGACTTGTCGAGCAGTACTTC. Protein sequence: CASSPGLVEQYF.

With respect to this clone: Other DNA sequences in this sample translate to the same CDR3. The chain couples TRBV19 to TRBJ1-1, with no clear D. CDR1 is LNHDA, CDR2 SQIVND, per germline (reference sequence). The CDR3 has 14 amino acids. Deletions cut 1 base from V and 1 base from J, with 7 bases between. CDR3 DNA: TGTGCCAGTAGTATAGCGGGAGCGAACACTGAAGCTTTCTTT. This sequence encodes CASSIAGANTEAFF.

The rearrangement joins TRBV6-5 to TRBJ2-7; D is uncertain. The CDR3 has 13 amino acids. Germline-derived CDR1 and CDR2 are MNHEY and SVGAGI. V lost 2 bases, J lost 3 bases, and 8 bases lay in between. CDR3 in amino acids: CASSYGTRYEQYF. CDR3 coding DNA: TGTGCCAGCAGTTACGGCACACGCTACGAGCAGTACTTC.

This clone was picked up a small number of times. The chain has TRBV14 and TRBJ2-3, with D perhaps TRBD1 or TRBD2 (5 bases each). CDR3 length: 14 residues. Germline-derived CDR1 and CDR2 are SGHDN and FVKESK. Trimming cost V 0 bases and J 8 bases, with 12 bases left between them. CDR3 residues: CASSQDMMRGTQYF. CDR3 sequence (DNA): TGTGCCAGCAGCCAAGATATGATGAGGGGTACGCAGTATTTT.

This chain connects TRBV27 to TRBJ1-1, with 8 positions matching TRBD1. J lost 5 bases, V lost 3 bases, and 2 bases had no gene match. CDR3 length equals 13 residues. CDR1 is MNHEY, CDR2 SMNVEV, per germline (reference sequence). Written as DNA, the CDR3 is TGTGCCAGCAGTTTCGACAGGGGAACTGAAGCTTTCTTT. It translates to CASSFDRGTEAFF.

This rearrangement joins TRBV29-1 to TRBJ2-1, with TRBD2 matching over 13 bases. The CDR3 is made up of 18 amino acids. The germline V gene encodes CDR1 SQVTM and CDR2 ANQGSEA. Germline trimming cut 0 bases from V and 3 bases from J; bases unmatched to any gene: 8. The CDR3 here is CSVEEPFWTSGGYNEQFF. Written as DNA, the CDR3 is TGCAGCGTTGAAGAACCTTTTTGGACTAGCGGGGGCTACAATGAGCAGTTCTTC.

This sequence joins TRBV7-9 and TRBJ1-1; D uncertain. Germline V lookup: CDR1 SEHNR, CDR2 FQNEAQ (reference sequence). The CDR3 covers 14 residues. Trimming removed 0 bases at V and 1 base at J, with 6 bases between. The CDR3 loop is CASSLAKRNTEAFF. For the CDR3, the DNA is TGTGCCAGCAGCTTAGCAAAAAGGAACACTGAAGCTTTCTTT. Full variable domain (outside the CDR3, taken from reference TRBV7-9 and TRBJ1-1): DTGVSQNPRHKITKRGQNVTFRCDPISEHNRLYWYRQTLGQGPEFLTYFQNEAQLEKSRLLSDRFSAERPKGSFSTLEIQRTEQGDSAMYLCASSLAKRNTEAFFGQGTRLTVV.

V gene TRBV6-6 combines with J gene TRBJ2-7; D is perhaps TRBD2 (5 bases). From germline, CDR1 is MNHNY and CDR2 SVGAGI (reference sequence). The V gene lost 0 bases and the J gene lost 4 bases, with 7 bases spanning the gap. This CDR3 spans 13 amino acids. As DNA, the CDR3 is TGTGCCAGCAGTTACTCCGGGATATACGAGCAGTACTTC. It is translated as CASSYSGIYEQYF.

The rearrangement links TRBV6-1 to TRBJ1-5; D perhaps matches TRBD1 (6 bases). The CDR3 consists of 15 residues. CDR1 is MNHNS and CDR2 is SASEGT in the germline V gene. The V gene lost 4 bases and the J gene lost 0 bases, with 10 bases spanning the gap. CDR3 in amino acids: CASSVQGYSNQPQHF. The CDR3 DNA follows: TGTGCCAGCAGTGTACAGGGCTATAGCAATCAGCCCCAGCATTTT.

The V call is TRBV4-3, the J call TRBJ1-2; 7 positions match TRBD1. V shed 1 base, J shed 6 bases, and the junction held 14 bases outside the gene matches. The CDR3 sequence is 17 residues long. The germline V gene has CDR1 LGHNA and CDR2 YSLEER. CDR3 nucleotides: TGCGCCAGCAGCCAAGTGGTCTCCGGGACAGCCTGGGATGGCTACACCTTC. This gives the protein CASSQVVSGTAWDGYTF.

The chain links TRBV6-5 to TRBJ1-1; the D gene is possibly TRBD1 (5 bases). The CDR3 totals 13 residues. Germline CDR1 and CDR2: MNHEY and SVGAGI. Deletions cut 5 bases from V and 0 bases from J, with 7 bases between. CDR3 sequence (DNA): TGTGCCAGCAGTAGCAGGGTGAACACTGAAGCTTTCTTT. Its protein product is CASSSRVNTEAFF.

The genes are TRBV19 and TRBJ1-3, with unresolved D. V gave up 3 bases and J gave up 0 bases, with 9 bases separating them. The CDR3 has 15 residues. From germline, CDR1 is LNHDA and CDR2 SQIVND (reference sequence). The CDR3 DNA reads TGTGCCAGTAGTATGGACGGATCCTCTGGAAACACCATATATTTT. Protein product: CASSMDGSSGNTIYF.